This T cell receptor beta chain was sequenced in a study of blood T cell repertoires in COVID-19. Background on the study: Samples of COVID-19 (acute and convalescent) were obtained from the United States, Italy and Spain. The cDNA or gDNA used as material had been derived from T cells, B-cell-depleted T cells, or PBMCs.

Original data processing: Reference gene primers were amplified, and this amplification served to estimate nucleated cell counts. Using immunoSEQ multiplex PCR, the repertoire was profiled, and TCRdb retains in-frame clones only, with some absent. Clone size and V and J calls were adopted from that table, with D and trimming inferred from the DNA. The repertoire has about 290,000 clones, over 80% of them found once; the top ten carry around 4%. V was clipped by 5 bases and J by 1 base; unmatched bases: 6. The CDR3 is 15 residues long. Germline loops: CDR1 MNHEY, CDR2 SMNVEV (reference sequence). V and J are TRBV27 and TRBJ2-3, with TRBD2 matching over 7 bases. Sequences were obtained from peripheral blood. The receptor's source is a woman between 50 and 59 years old with active or convalescent COVID-19. Here the CDR3 DNA reads TGTGCCAGCAGTGTCCGGGACTACCGCACAGATACGCAGTATTTT. Its protein product is CASSVRDYRTDTQYF.